This T cell receptor beta chain came from a study of control samples from healthy donors and cancer patients. The length of the CDR3 is 12 residues. Germline assignment: CDR1 LGHNA and CDR2 YNFKEQ. V lost 7 bases and J lost 3, with 6 bases in between. Profiled with immunoSEQ multiplex PCR; TCRdb holds only in-frame clones, not every one. The table has 95,000 to 150,000 clones, around 87% seen once; the top ten hold 2.9%. The sequence derives from a man in his sixties in good health. The chain has TRBV4-2 and TRBJ2-2; unclear D gene. The specimen sequenced was blood. This CDR3 reads CASNRDTGELFF. The CDR3 DNA sequence: TGTGCCAGCAACCGGGACACCGGGGAGCTGTTTTTT.